Listed below are T cell receptor beta chains from one sample, sequenced in a study of metastatic and nonmetastatic thyroid tumors. TCRdb re-processed the PCR reads through MiXCR. The sample contains some 6,900 clones, just under 30% of which appear only once. Sequenced: tumor tissue. Receptors originate from a female donor with papillary thyroid cancer or a benign thyroid nodule (not recorded which). Some clones in this sample may be carry-over from other donors' samples. Each CDR3 is given with its conserved first and last residue. The order of the fields is J gene, V gene, D gene, clone size, CDR3 DNA, CDR3 protein. D genes are given only for firm matches. The listing skips clone size in some rows; elsewhere it reads once, few, many or a size class.

>TRBJ2-7|TRBV7-2|.|.
TGTGCCAGCAGCTTACGGCTGAACTACGAGCAGTACTTC
CASSLRLNYEQYF
>TRBJ1-1|TRBV6-1|.|.
TGTGCCAGCAGTAACAGGCAAATGAACACTGAAGCTTTCTTT
CASSNRQMNTEAFF
>TRBJ2-1|TRBV6-1|TRBD1|.
TGTGCCAGCAGTGAAGAGGGGACAGGGGGCAATGAGCAGTTCTTC
CASSEEGTGGNEQFF
>TRBJ1-2|TRBV5-1|.|medium-sized
TGCGCCAGCAGCTTGGACGGCAAAGGGTACACCTTC
CASSLDGKGYTF
>TRBJ1-2|TRBV11-3|TRBD1|.
TGTGCCAGCAGCGAGGGGGACAGGCTATGTGATGGCTACACCTTC
CASSEGDRLCDGYTF
>TRBJ2-7|TRBV10-3|TRBD2|.
TGTGCCATCAGTGAGTCCGAACTAGCGGCAGAGCAGTACTTC
CAISESELAAEQYF
>TRBJ2-7|TRBV15|.|.
TGTGCCACCAGCAGAGGGGAGACCCAGTACGAGCAGTACTTC
CATSRGETQYEQYF
>TRBJ2-7|TRBV7-8|TRBD2|.
TGTGCCAGCAGCTGGACCAGCGGGAGCGAGCAGTACTTC
CASSWTSGSEQYF
>TRBJ2-7|TRBV27|.|.
TGTGCCAGCAGTACCCCGGGACTGAACTCCTACGAGCAGTACTTC
CASSTPGLNSYEQYF
>TRBJ2-5|TRBV4-2|TRBD2|once
TGTGCCAGCAGCCAAACCCCTCTCCCCGGGCAGTGGTGGGCTAGCGGACAAGAGACCCAGTACTTC
CASSQTPLPGQWWASGQETQYF
>TRBJ2-5|TRBV20-1|.|.
TGCAGTGCTCTGGGGGAGACCCAGTACTTC
CSALGETQYF
>TRBJ1-4|TRBV5-1|.|.
TGCGCCAGCAGCCTTCTTGGGGGCAATGAAAAACTGTTTTTT
CASSLLGGNEKLFF
>TRBJ2-7|TRBV20-1|TRBD2|.
TGCAGTGCTATCCCTAGCGGGCTTACCTACGAGCAGTACTTC
CSAIPSGLTYEQYF
>TRBJ1-1|TRBV2|TRBD1|medium-sized
TGTGCCAGCAGTGGAGGACAGGGGAACACTGAAGCTTTCTTT
CASSGGQGNTEAFF
>TRBJ2-1|TRBV6-1|TRBD2|.
TGTGTCAGCAGTCCCTCAGCGGGAGGGTACAATGAGCAGTTCTTC
CVSSPSAGGYNEQFF
>TRBJ1-3|TRBV19|.|.
TGTGCCAGTAGTATAGGTACAGGGTCTGTAAACACCATAAATTTT
CASSIGTGSVNTINF
>TRBJ1-6|TRBV27|.|few
TGTGCCAGCAGTTTCGGGGGTTCACCCCTCCACTTT
CASSFGGSPLHF
>TRBJ1-5|TRBV6-2/TRBV6-3|.|few
TGTGCCAGCAGCTTGGAGGAGGACTTAGAGGAACAGCCCCAGCATTTT
CASSLEEDLEEQPQHF
>TRBJ2-7|TRBV6-2/TRBV6-3|.|few
TGTGCCACCCAAAGGGGGGCCTTCTACGAGCAGTACTTC
CATQRGAFYEQYF
>TRBJ2-7|TRBV7-2|.|many
TGTGCCAGCAGCTTAGGAGGGGGGCGCTCCTACGAGCAGTACTTC
CASSLGGGRSYEQYF
>TRBJ2-3|TRBV6-5|.|few
TGTGCCAGCTCCCAGCGGAGCTACCCCACTAGCACAGATACGCAGTATTTT
CASSQRSYPTSTDTQYF
>TRBJ1-5|TRBV20-1|.|few
TGCAGTGCTAGTCTGGACAGCGGCCCGGGGACCCAGCATTTT
CSASLDSGPGTQHF
>TRBJ1-2|TRBV25-1|TRBD1|.
TGTGCCAGCAGTGAGACAGGGTTTGTCTATGGCTACACCTTC
CASSETGFVYGYTF
>TRBJ1-1|TRBV7-3|TRBD1|few
TGTGCCAGCAGCTCCGACAGGGGGGCTGGTGAAGCTTTCTTT
CASSSDRGAGEAFF
>TRBJ1-5|TRBV27|TRBD1|.
TGTGCCAGCAGCTATACAGGGGGCGCTAAGCCCCAGCATTTT
CASSYTGGAKPQHF
>TRBJ2-6|TRBV6-2/TRBV6-3|TRBD2|.
TGTGCCAGCGGGGGGGACCTTTCCCTCTCTGGGGCCAACGTCCTGACTTTC
CASGGDLSLSGANVLTF
>TRBJ2-5|TRBV11-3|.|once
TGTGCCAGCAGCTTAAGGCCGGGGACCCAAGAGACCCAGTACTTC
CASSLRPGTQETQYF
>TRBJ2-1|TRBV20-1|.|.
TGCAGTGCTAGAGGAGGGGTTTCTGGGACCCGGGGCGTCAATGAGCAGTTCTTC
CSARGGVSGTRGVNEQFF
>TRBJ2-3|TRBV7-2|TRBD2|.
TGTGCCAGCAGCTTTAGCGGGGGGGGAGATACGCAGTATTTT
CASSFSGGGDTQYF
>TRBJ2-1|TRBV6-1|.|.
TGTGCCAGCAGTGAAGCCGCTTTTCTTTCCGGGATCAAGACAAATGAGCAGTTCTTC
CASSEAAFLSGIKTNEQFF
>TRBJ2-1|TRBV2|TRBD2|few
TGTGCCAGCAGGGTAGCGGGAGCGGGGGGCCATGAGCAGTTCTTC
CASRVAGAGGHEQFF
>TRBJ2-7|TRBV19|.|few
TGTGCCAGTAGTCCCGACAGCTACGAGCAGTACTTC
CASSPDSYEQYF
>TRBJ2-4|TRBV6-5|.|.
TGTGCCAGCAGTTATGGTGATTCGGGGCTAGCCAAAAACATTCAGTACTTC
CASSYGDSGLAKNIQYF
>TRBJ2-3|TRBV20-1|TRBD2|.
TGCAGTGCTAGACAACGGGAGGGCCACACAGATACGCAGTATTTT
CSARQREGHTDTQYF
>TRBJ2-7|TRBV6-1|TRBD2|.
TGTGCCAGCAGTGAAGCTAGCGGGAGCTCCTACGAGCAGTACTTC
CASSEASGSSYEQYF
>TRBJ2-1|TRBV11-2|.|.
TGTGCCAGCAGCTTGTTACGGGACGTTGGACTAATAGATGAGCAGTTCTTC
CASSLLRDVGLIDEQFF
>TRBJ2-1|TRBV7-8|TRBD2|.
TGTGCCAGCAGCTGGACCAGCGGGGGGGAGAATGAGCAGTTCTTC
CASSWTSGGENEQFF
>TRBJ1-6|TRBV6-1|TRBD1|few
TGTGCCAGCAGCCCGGCAGGGGGCTCCTATAATTCACCCCTCCACTTT
CASSPAGGSYNSPLHF
>TRBJ1-2|TRBV16|TRBD1|medium-sized
TGTGCCAGCAGCCACGGACAGGGGGCGGGTTATGGCTACACCTTC
CASSHGQGAGYGYTF
>TRBJ1-2|TRBV20-1|.|.
TGCAGTGCTAGAGATCAAGGCTGGGCGGGAGGCTACACCTTC
CSARDQGWAGGYTF
>TRBJ1-2|TRBV28|.|few
TGTGCCAGCAGCCGAACAGGGAGCCTTGTCTATGTCTACACCTTC
CASSRTGSLVYVYTF
>TRBJ2-1|TRBV19|TRBD2|medium-sized
TGTGCCAGTAGTGCCTCGGGACTAGCGACCCTCTCTCAGTTCTTC
CASSASGLATLSQFF
>TRBJ1-1|TRBV7-3|.|few
TGTGCCAGCAGCTGGGGGGCATCGTTCACTGAAGCTTTCTTT
CASSWGASFTEAFF